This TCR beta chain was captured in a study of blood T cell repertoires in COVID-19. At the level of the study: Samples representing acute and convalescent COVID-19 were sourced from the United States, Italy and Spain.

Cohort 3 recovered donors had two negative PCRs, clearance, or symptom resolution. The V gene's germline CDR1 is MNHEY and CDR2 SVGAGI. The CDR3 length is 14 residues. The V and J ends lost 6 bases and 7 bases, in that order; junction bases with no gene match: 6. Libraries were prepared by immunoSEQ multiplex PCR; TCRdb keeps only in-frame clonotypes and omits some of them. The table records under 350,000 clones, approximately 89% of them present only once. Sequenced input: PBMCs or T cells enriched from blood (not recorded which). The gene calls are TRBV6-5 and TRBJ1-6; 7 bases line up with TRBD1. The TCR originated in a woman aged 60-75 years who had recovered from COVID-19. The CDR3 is CASSTGENNSPLHF. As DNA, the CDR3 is TGTGCCAGCAGCACAGGGGAAAACAATTCACCCCTCCACTTT.